This T cell receptor beta chain appears in the sequencing data of a study of blood T cells in healthy people across ages. Study-wide findings and caveats: Naive CD4+ cells and diversity were both higher in long-lived donors than in aged donors.

With a J-beta primer mix and a sample-barcoded 5' primer, a second PCR ran about 7 to 12 cycles. TCRdb reanalysed the 5' RACE reads using MiXCR and keeps one entry per CDR3 protein. The table includes nearly 1 million distinct CDR3 sequences, roughly 51% detected once. Trimming removed 1 base at V and 1 base at J, with 7 bases between. CDR1 SGHRS and CDR2 YFSETQ come from the germline V gene. The CDR3 is made up of 14 amino acids. This clonotype has just one count. Its specificity is not known. The draw of peripheral blood yielded roughly 9.1 milliliters from each donor. Sequenced sample: blood. The chain joins TRBV5-1 to TRBJ2-3; D remains ambiguous. This clonotype originated in a woman aged 60-75 years in good health. The chain's CDR3 is CASSLLPGTDTQYF. The CDR3 nucleotides are TGCGCCAGCAGCTTGCTCCCAGGCACAGATACGCAGTATTTT.